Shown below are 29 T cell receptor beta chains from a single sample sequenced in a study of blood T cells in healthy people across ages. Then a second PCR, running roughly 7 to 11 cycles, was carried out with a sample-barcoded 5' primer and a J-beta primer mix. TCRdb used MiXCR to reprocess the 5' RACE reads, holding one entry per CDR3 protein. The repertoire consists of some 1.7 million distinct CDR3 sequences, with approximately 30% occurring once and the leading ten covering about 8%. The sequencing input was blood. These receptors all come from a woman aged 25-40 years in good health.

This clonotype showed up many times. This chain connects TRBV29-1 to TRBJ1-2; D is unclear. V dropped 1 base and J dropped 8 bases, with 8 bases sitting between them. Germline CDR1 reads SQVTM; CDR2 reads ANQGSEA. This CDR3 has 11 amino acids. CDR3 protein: CSVEGGGGYTF. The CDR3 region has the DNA TGCAGCGTTGAAGGAGGAGGAGGCTACACCTTC.

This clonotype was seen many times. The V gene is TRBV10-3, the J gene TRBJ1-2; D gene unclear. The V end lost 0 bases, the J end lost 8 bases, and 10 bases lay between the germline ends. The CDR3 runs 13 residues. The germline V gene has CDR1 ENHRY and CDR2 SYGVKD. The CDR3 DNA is TGTGCCATCAGTGAGTCGCGGCCAGAGGGCTACACCTTC. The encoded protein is CAISESRPEGYTF.

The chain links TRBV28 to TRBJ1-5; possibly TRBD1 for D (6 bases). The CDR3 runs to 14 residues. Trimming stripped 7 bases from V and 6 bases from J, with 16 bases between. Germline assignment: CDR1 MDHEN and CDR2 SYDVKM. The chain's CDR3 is CASISRTVSQPQHF. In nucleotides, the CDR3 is TGTGCCAGCATTAGTCGGACAGTTTCTCAGCCCCAGCATTTT.

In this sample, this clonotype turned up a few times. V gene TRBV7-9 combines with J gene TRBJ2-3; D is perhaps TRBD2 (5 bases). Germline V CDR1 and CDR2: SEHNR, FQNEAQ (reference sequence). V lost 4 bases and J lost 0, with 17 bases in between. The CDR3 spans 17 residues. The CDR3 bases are TGTGCCAGCAGCTCCCAGCGGACGCTGCGTAGCACAGATACGCAGTATTTT. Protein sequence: CASSSQRTLRSTDTQYF.

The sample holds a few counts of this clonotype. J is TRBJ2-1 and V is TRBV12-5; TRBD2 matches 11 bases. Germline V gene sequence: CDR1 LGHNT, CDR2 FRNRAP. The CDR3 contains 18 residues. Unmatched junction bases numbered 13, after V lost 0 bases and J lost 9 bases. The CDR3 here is CASGLVTLAGGGQVEQFF. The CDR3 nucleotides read TGTGCTAGTGGTTTGGTAACATTAGCGGGGGGGGGCCAGGTTGAGCAGTTCTTC.

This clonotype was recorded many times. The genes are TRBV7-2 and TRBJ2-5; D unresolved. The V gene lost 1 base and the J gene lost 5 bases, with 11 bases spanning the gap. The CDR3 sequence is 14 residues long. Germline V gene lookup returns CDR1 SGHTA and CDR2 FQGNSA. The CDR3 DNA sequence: TGTGCCAGCAGCTTAGATCGAGGCCTCGAGACCCAGTACTTC. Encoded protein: CASSLDRGLETQYF.

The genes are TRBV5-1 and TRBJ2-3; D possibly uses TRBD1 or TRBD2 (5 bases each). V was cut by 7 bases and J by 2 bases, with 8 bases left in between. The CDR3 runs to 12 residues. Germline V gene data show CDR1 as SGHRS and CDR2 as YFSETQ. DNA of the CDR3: TGCGCCAGCTGGGACCTCACAGATACGCAGTATTTT. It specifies CASWDLTDTQYF.

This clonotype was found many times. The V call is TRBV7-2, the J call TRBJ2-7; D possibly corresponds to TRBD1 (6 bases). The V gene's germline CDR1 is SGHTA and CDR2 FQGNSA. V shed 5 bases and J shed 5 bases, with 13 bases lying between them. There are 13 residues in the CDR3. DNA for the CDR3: TGTGCCAGCAGCCCTACAGGGACCAACGAGCAGTACTTC. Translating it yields CASSPTGTNEQYF.

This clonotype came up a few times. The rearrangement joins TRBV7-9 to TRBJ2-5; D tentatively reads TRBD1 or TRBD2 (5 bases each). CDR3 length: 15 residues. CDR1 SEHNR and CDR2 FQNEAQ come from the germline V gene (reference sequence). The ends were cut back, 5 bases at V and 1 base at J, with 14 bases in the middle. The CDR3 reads CASSPGRQLQETQYF. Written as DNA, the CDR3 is TGTGCCAGCAGCCCGGGACGGCAACTCCAAGAGACCCAGTACTTC. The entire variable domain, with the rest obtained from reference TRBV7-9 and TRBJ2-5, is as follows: DTGVSQNPRHKITKRGQNVTFRCDPISEHNRLYWYRQTLGQGPEFLTYFQNEAQLEKSRLLSDRFSAERPKGSFSTLEIQRTEQGDSAMYLCASSPGRQLQETQYFGPGTRLLVL.

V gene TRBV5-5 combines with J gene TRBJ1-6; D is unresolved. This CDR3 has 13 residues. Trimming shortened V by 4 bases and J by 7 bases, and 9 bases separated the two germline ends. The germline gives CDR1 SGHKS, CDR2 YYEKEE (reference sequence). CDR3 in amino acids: CASSRIDNSPLHF. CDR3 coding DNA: TGTGCCAGCAGCAGAATCGACAATTCACCCCTCCACTTT.

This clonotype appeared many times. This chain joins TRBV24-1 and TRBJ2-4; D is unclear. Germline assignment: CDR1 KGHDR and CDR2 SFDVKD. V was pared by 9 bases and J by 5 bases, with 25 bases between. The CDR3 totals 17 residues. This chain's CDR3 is CATPLGRWQESENIQYF. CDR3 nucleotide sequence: TGTGCCACCCCATTAGGCCGATGGCAGGAATCGGAAAACATTCAGTACTTC.

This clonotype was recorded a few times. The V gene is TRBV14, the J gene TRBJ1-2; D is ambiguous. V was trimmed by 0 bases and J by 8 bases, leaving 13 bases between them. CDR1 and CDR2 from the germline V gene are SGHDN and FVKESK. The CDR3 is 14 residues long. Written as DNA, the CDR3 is TGTGCCAGCAGCCAAGACCGCCAAGTCTACGGCTACACCTTC. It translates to CASSQDRQVYGYTF.

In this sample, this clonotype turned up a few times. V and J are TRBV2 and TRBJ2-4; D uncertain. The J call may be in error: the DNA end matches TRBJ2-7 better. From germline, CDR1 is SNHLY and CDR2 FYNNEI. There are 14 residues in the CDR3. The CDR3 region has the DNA TGTGCCAGCAGAAAATGGCAGCAAACCTACGAGCAGTACTTC. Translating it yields CASRKWQQTYEQYF.

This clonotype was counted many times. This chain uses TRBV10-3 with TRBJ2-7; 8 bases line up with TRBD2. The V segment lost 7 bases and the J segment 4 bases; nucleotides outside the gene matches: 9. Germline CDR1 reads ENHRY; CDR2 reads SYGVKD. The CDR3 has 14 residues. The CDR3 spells CAINRAGVGYEQYF. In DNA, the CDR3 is TGTGCCATCAACCGAGCGGGAGTCGGATACGAGCAGTACTTC.

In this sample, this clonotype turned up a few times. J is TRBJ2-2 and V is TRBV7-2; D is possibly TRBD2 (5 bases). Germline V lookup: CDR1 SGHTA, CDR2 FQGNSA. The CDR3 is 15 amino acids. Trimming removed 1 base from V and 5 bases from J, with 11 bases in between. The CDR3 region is CASSLVEGATGELFF. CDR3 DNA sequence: TGTGCCAGCAGCTTAGTCGAGGGAGCGACCGGGGAGCTGTTTTTT.

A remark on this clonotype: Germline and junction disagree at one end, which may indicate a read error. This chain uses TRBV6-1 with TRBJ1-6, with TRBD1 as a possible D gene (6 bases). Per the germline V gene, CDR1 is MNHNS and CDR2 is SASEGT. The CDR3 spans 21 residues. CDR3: CASSRGPGHLGDSSHNSPLHF. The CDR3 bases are TGTGCCAGCAGCCGAGGCCCGGGACACTTAGGTGATAGCTCCCATAATTCACCCCTCCACTTT.

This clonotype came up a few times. CDR3 sequence: CASSLFFGTEDCTF. CDR3 sequence (DNA): TGTGCCAGCAGCTTGTTCTTCGGGACAGAAGACTGCACCTTC. This chain connects TRBV11-2 to TRBJ1-2, with 7 bases fitting TRBD1. Trimming removed 3 bases from V and 13 bases from J; junction bases left unmatched: 14. This CDR3 contains 14 residues. Looked up from germline, CDR1 is SGHAT and CDR2 is FQNNGV.

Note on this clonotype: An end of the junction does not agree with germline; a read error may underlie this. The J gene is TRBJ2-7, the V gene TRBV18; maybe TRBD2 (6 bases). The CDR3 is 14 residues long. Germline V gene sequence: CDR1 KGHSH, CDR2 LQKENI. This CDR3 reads CANSPKRGTYEQYF. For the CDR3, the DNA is TGTGCCAACTCACCAAAACGGGGGACCTACGAGCAGTACTTC.

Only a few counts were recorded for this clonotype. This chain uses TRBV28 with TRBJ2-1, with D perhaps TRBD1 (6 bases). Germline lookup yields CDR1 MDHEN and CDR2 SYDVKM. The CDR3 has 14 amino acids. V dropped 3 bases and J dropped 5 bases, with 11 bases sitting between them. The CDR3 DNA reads TGTGCCAGCAGTTTCAGGGGTTGGAACAATGAGCAGTTCTTC. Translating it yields CASSFRGWNNEQFF.

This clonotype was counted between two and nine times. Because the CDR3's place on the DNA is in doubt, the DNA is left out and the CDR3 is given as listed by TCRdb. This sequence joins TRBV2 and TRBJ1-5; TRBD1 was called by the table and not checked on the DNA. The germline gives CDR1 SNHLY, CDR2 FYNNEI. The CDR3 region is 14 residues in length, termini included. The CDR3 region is CASSERTGNLRQHF.

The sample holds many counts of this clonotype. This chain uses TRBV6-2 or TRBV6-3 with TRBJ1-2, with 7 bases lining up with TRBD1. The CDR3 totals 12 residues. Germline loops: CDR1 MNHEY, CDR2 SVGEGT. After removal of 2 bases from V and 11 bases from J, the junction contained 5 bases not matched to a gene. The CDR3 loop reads CASSYTHRGYTF. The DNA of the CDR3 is TGTGCCAGCAGTTACACACACAGGGGTTACACCTTC.

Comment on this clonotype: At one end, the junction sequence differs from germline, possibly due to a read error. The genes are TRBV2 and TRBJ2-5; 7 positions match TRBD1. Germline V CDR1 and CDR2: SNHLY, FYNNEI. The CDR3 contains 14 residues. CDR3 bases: TGTGCCAGCGGGTTTCAGGGGGACCAAGAGATCCAGTACTTC. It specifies CASGFQGDQEIQYF. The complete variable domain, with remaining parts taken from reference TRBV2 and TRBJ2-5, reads EPEVTQTPSHQVTQMGQEVILRCVPISNHLYFYWYRQILGQKVEFLVSFYNNEISEKSEIFDDQFSVERPDGSNFTLKIRSTKLEDSAMYFCASGFQGDQEIQYFGPGTRLLVL.

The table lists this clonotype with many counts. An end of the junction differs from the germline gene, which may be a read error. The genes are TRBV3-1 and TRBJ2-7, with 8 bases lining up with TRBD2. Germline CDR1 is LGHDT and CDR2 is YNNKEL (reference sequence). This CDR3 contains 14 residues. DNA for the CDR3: TGCGCCAGCAGCCAAGGACTAGCCTCCTACGAGCAGTACTTC. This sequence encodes CASSQGLASYEQYF.

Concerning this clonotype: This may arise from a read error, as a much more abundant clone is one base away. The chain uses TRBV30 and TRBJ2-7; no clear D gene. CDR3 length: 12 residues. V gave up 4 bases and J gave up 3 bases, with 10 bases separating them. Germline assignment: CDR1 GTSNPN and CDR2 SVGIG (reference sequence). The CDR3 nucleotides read TGTGCCTGGATTTTAAGGTTCTACGAGCAGTACTTC. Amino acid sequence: CAWILRFYEQYF. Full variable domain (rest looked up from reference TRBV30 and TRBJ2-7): SQTIHQWPATLVQPVGSPLSLECTVEGTSNPNLYWYRQAAGRGLQLLFYSVGIGQISSEVPQNLSASRPQDRQFILSSKKLLLSDSGFYLCAWILRFYEQYFGPGTRLTVT.

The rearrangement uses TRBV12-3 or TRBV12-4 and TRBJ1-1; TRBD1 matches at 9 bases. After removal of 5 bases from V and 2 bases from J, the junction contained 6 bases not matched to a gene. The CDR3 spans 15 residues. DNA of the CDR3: TGTGCCAGCAGTCCGCGGGGACAGGGCAACACTGAAGCTTTCTTT. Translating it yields CASSPRGQGNTEAFF.

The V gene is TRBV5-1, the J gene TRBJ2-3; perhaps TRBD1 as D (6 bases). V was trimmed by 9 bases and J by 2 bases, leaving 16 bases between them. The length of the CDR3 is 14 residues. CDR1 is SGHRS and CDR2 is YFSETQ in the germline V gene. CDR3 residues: CATRRGGATDTQYF. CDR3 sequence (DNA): TGCGCCACCCGGAGAGGGGGAGCCACAGATACGCAGTATTTT.

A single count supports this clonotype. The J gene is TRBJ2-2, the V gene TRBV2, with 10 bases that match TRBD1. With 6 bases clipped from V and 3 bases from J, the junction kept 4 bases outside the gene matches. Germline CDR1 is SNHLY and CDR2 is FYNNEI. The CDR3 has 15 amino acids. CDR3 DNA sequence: TGTGCCAGCAGGGGGACAGGGGCCTACACCGGGGAGCTGTTTTTT. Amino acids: CASRGTGAYTGELFF.

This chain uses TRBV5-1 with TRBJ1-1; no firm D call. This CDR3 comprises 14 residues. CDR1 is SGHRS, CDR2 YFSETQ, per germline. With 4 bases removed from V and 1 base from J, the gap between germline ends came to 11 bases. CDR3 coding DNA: TGCGCCAGCAGCCGGGAGGGAGAGAACACTGAAGCTTTCTTT. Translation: CASSREGENTEAFF.

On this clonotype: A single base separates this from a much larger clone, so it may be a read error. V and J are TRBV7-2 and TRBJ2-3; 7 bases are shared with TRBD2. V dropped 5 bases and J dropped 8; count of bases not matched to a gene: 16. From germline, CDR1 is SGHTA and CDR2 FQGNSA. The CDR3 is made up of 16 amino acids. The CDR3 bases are TGTGCCAGCAGCCTCGGGGAAGCGGGGCACTACGTTACGCAGTATTTT. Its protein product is CASSLGEAGHYVTQYF.